Given below is one T cell receptor beta chain in context. TCRdb reprocessed the PCR reads with MiXCR, giving one entry per CDR3 protein. The repertoire holds 15,000 to 20,000 distinct CDR3 sequences, with roughly half as singletons. This entry belongs to a study of esophageal squamous cell carcinoma under preoperative chemotherapy. Time point described: before preoperative PTX-NDP chemotherapy. The CDR3 contains 14 residues. Germline-derived CDR1 and CDR2 are SEHNR and FQNEAQ (reference sequence). The rearrangement uses TRBV7-9 and TRBJ2-5, with unresolved D. Gene TRBJ2-7 matches the end of the DNA better, so the J call may be wrong. This clonotype was sampled from a human donor with esophageal squamous cell carcinoma. The donor label of this sample is uncertain. This material was obtained from a patient given preoperative chemotherapy. The CDR3, as DNA: TGTGCCAGCGCTGAGTCGGTTAGCTCCTACGAGCAGTACTTC. Translation: CASAESVSSYEQYF.